Listed here is a single TCR beta chain. Its antigen is not identified. The data belong to a study of graft-versus-host responses after intestinal transplantation. Study in general: Each of the recipients got a multivisceral, liver-intestinal, or isolated intestinal transplant. Tacrolimus and steroids were given for around 3 years to all recipients after anti-thymocyte globulin induction.

Broader study findings: Recipient marrow held GvH clones, some first seen in ileum or blood.

Another site or the posterior iliac crest supplied the bone marrow collected after transplant. TCRdb's copy holds only in-frame clones and misses some; the assay was immunoSEQ multiplex PCR. The sample holds fewer than 70,000 clones, 92% seen once. This TCR was recovered from a human patient who received an intestinal transplant, so some T cells may come from the graft donor. Sequencing used bone marrow, obtained approximately 100 weeks after intestinal transplantation.

CDR3 sequence (DNA): TGCGCCAGCAGCTTGGGGCCGGCGGACAACTCTGGAAACACCATATATTTT. Translated, it gives CASSLGPADNSGNTIYF. V is TRBV5-1 and J is TRBJ1-3, with D maybe TRBD1 (5 bases). Germline CDR1 reads SGHRS; CDR2 reads YFSETQ. V dropped 0 bases and J dropped 0 bases, with 13 bases sitting between them. The CDR3 covers 17 residues. Combining the CDR3 with reference TRBV5-1 and TRBJ1-3 gives the whole variable domain KAGVTQTPRYLIKTRGQQVTLSCSPISGHRSVSWYQQTPGQGLQFLFEYFSETQRNKGNFPGRFSGRQFSNSRSEMNVSTLELGDSALYLCASSLGPADNSGNTIYFGEGSWLTVV.